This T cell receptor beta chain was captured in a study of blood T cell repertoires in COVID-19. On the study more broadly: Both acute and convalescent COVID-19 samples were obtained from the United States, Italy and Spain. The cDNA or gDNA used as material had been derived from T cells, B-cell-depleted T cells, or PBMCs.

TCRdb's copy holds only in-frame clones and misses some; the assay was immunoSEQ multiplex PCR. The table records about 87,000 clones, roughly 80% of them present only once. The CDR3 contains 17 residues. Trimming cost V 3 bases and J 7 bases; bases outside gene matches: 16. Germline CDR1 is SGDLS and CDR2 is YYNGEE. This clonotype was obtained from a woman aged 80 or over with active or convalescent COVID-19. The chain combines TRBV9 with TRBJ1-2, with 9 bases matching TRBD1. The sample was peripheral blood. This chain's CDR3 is CASSEAPGQGSVFGYTF. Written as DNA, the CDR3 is TGTGCCAGCAGCGAAGCCCCGGGACAGGGTAGTGTTTTTGGCTACACCTTC.